This entry lists 15 T cell receptor beta chains sequenced from one sample in a study of cytomegalovirus exposure and HLA in healthy donors. Primers for the PCR totalled 60 Vbeta and 13 Jbeta. TCRdb's table, derived via immunoSEQ multiplex PCR, lists solely in-frame clones and lacks some. The sample has some 200,000 clones; approximately 59% are singletons. The sample consisted of PBMCs. These receptors were collected from a man aged 40-50 years in good health and CMV-seronegative.

This clone was found a few times. This rearrangement joins TRBV5-6 to TRBJ2-7; no clear D gene. Looked up from germline, CDR1 is SGHDT and CDR2 is YYEEEE. This CDR3 contains 14 residues. Trimming left V 4 bases short and J 0 bases short, with 11 bases between. This CDR3 reads CASSPASSSYEQYF. The CDR3 DNA is TGTGCCAGCAGCCCCGCGTCGAGCTCCTACGAGCAGTACTTC. Together with reference TRBV5-6 and TRBJ2-7, the CDR3 gives the full variable domain: DAGVTQSPTHLIKTRGQQVTLRCSPKSGHDTVSWYQQALGQGPQFIFQYYEEEERQRGNFPDRFSGHQFPNYSSELNVNALLLGDSALYLCASSPASSSYEQYFGPGTRLTVT.

The chain carries TRBV4-3 and TRBJ2-2; D may be TRBD2 (5 bases). V shed 0 bases and J shed 1 base, with 12 bases lying between them. This CDR3 is built from 17 residues. Germline CDR1 reads LGHNA; CDR2 reads YSLEER. CDR3 nucleotides: TGCGCCAGCAGCCAAGATCTTGCCAGCGGGAACACCGGGGAGCTGTTTTTT. Translated: CASSQDLASGNTGELFF.

This chain joins TRBV15 and TRBJ1-6; 8 bases agree with TRBD1. This CDR3 spans 15 amino acids. The V gene's germline CDR1 is LNHNV and CDR2 YYDKDF (reference sequence). With 3 bases clipped from V and 7 bases from J, the junction kept 5 bases outside the gene matches. The CDR3 loop is CATSSLRTGNSPLHF. The CDR3 bases are TGTGCCACCAGCAGCCTCCGGACAGGGAATTCACCCCTCCACTTT.

This chain links TRBV7-3 with TRBJ1-1; D is possibly TRBD1 (5 bases). Germline values: CDR1 SGHTA, CDR2 FQGTGA. V lost 0 bases to trimming and J lost 2 bases, with 10 bases between them. This CDR3 comprises 15 residues. The CDR3 spells CASSLTGLSNTEAFF. The CDR3 DNA sequence: TGTGCCAGCAGCTTAACGGGACTGAGTAACACTGAAGCTTTCTTT.

In DNA form, the CDR3 reads TGTGCCAGCAGTTTGGGACAGATAAATTCACCCCTCCACTTT. Amino acids: CASSLGQINSPLHF. This chain joins TRBV28 and TRBJ1-6, with 7 bases fitting TRBD1. V shed 3 bases and J 7 bases; nucleotides not matched to a gene: 3. The V gene's germline CDR1 is MDHEN and CDR2 SYDVKM. The CDR3 runs to 14 residues.

This clone occurred a few times. The J gene is TRBJ2-1, the V gene TRBV15, with 7 bases that match TRBD2. This CDR3 contains 16 residues. Trimming at V came to 2 bases and at J to 0 bases, leaving 4 bases not matched to a gene. Germline CDR1 and CDR2: LNHNV and YYDKDF (reference sequence). The CDR3 sequence is CATSRLGGDSYNEQFF. CDR3 DNA sequence: TGTGCCACCAGCAGATTGGGAGGGGACTCCTACAATGAGCAGTTCTTC.

This clone appeared a few times. The CDR3 sequence: CASSRAGNSGNTIYF. CDR3 nucleotide sequence: TGCGCCAGCAGCAGGGCGGGAAACTCTGGAAACACCATATATTTT. The chain uses TRBV5-1 and TRBJ1-3; D gene ambiguous. This CDR3 spans 15 amino acids. The V end lost 4 bases, the J end lost 0 bases, and 11 bases lay between the germline ends. The germline V gene encodes CDR1 SGHRS and CDR2 YFSETQ.

Here the CDR3 DNA reads TGCGCCAGCAGCTTGGGTACGGGGGACGCGGACATTCAGTACTTC. It encodes CASSLGTGDADIQYF. The chain carries TRBV5-1 and TRBJ2-4; maybe TRBD2 (6 bases). The germline CDR1 and CDR2 sequences are SGHRS and YFSETQ. V lost 0 bases and J 8 bases, leaving 15 bases between the germline ends. The CDR3 length is 15 residues.

This rearrangement joins TRBV6-6 to TRBJ1-1; 8 bases align to TRBD1. J gave up 7 bases and V 5 bases, and 3 bases lay outside the gene matches. The length of the CDR3 is 12 residues. The germline V gene encodes CDR1 MNHNY and CDR2 SVGAGI (reference sequence). The CDR3 nucleotides are TGTGCCAGCAGTCGTACAGGGGGTGAAGCTTTCTTT. Protein sequence: CASSRTGGEAFF.

This clone has more than one count but fewer than ten. V and J are TRBV19 and TRBJ1-2, with 7 bases lining up with TRBD1. From germline, CDR1 is LNHDA and CDR2 SQIVND (reference sequence). CDR3 length: 15 amino acids. V shed 4 bases, J shed 4 bases, and the junction held 9 bases outside the gene matches. The CDR3 DNA is TGTGCCAGTAGTAGAGGACAGGAGATCCTCTATGGCTACACCTTC. It is translated as CASSRGQEILYGYTF.

The V gene is TRBV29-1, the J gene TRBJ1-2, with D unclear. The V end was cut by 7 bases, the J end by 5 bases, with 17 bases between. The CDR3 has 13 amino acids. The germline CDR1 and CDR2 sequences are SQVTM and ANQGSEA. In nucleotides, the CDR3 is TGCAGCGCCCGATCGAGGGATTTGTATGGCTACACCTTC. This encodes CSARSRDLYGYTF.

The sample holds a few counts of this clone. The V call is TRBV9, the J call TRBJ2-7; unclear D gene. The V gene lost 0 bases and the J gene lost 0 bases, with 13 bases spanning the gap. The CDR3 spans 16 residues. Germline CDR1 SGDLS, CDR2 YYNGEE. The CDR3 loop is CASSVDPRPSSYEQYF. DNA of the CDR3: TGTGCCAGCAGCGTAGACCCTCGGCCTAGCTCCTACGAGCAGTACTTC.

This clone has only one observation. The chain has TRBV21-1 and TRBJ2-7; no DNA check was done on the table's D call, TRBD2. TRBV21-1 is designated a pseudogene. The CDR3 is 14 residues long. The CDR3 sequence: CASSKGGETTVQYF. As DNA, the CDR3 is TGTGCCAGCAGCAAAGGGGGAGAGACCACAGTGCAGTACTTC.

In this sample, this clone turned up once. The rearrangement uses TRBV6-5 and TRBJ1-1; D gene unclear. This CDR3 spans 13 amino acids. Trimming took 2 bases from V and 11 from J, leaving 15 bases between them. Germline CDR1 and CDR2: MNHEY and SVGAGI. The CDR3 DNA reads as TGTGCCAGCAGTTACGGAAGAGAACAGTATGCTTTCTTT. It is translated as CASSYGREQYAFF.

The chain recombines TRBV5-4 with TRBJ1-2, with a weak D call TRBD1 (6 bases). This CDR3 comprises 14 residues. V was trimmed by 4 bases and J by 3 bases, leaving 13 bases between them. Germline V gives CDR1 SGHNT, CDR2 YYREEE (reference sequence). The DNA for the CDR3 is TGTGCCAGCAGCGGCGAGGGGGGGGACTATGGCTACACCTTC. Its protein product is CASSGEGGDYGYTF.